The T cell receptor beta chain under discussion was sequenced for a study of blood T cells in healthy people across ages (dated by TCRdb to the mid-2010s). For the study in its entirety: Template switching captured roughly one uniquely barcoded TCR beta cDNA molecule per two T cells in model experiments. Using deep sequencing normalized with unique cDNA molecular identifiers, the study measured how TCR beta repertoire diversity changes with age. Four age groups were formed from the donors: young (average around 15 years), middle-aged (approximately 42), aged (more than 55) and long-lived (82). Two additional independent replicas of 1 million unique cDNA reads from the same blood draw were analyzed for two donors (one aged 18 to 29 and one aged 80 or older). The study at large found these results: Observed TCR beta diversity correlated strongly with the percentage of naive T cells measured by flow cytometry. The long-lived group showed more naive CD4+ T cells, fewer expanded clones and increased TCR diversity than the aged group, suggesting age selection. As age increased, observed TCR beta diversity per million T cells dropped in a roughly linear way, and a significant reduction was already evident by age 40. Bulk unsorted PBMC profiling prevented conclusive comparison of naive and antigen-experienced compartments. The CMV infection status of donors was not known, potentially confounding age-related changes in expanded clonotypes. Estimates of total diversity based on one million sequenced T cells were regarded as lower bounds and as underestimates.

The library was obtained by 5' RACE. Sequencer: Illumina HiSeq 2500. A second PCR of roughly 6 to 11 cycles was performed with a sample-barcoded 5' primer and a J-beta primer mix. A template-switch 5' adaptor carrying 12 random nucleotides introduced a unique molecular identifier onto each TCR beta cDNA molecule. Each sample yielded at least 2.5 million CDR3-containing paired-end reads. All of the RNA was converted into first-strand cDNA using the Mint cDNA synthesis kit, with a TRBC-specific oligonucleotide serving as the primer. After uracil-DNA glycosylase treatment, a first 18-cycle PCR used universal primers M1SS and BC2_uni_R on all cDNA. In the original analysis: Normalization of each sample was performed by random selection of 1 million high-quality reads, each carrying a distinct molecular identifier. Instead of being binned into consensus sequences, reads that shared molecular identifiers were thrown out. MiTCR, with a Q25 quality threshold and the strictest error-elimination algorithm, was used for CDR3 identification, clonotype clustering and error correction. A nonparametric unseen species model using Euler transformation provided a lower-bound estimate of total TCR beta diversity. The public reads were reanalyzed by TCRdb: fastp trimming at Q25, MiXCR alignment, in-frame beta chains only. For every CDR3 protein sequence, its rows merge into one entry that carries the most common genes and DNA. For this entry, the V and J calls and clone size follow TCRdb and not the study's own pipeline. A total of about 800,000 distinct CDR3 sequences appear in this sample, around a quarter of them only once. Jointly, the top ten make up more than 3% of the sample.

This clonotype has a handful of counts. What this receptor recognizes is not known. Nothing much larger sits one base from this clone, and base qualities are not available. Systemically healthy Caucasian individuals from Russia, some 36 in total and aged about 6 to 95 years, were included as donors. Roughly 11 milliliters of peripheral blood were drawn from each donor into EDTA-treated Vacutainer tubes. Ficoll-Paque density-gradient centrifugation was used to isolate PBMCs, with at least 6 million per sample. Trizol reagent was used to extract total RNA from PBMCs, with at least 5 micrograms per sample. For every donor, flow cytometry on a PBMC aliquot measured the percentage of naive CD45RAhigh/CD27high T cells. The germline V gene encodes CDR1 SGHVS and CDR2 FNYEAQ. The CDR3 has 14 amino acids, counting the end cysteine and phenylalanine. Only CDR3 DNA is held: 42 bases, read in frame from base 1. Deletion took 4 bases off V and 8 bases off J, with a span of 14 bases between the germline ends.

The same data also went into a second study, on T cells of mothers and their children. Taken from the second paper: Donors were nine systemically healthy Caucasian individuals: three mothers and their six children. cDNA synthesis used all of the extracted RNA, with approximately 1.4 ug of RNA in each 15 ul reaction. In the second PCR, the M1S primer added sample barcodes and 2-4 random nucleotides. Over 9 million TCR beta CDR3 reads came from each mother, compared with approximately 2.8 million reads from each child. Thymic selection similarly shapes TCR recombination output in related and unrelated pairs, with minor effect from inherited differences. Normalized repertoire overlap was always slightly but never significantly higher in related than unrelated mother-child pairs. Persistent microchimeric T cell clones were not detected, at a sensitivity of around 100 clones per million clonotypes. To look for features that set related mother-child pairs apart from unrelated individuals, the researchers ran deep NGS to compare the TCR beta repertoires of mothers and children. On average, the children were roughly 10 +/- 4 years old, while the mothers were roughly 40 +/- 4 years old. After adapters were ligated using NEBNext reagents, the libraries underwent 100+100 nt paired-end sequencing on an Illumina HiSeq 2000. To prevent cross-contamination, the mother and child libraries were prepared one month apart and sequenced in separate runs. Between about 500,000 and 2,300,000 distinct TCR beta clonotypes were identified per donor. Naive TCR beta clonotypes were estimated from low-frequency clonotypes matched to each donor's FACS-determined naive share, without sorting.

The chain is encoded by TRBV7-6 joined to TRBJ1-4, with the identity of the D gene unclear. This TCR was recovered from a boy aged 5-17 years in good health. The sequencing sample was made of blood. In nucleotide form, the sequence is TGTGCCAGCAGCTCACCACGGATGGGGGAAAAACTGTTTTTT. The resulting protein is CASSSPRMGEKLFF.